This TCR beta chain came from a study of blood T cell repertoires in COVID-19. Living in 24 US areas, the participants were between 18 and 89 years of age. Clinical history reported by participants formed the basis on which cohorts were assigned. Germline-derived CDR1 and CDR2 are SGDLS and YYNGEE. V was cut by 2 bases and J by 5 bases, with 11 bases left in between. The length of the CDR3 is 14 residues. Sequencing used immunoSEQ multiplex PCR; TCRdb keeps in-frame clones, though not all of them. The repertoire holds some 340,000 clones, with roughly 90% as singletons. The chain recombines TRBV9 with TRBJ1-3; D remains unclear. Material for sequencing was PBMCs or T cells enriched from blood (not recorded which). The receptor's source is a woman younger than 45 who had been exposed to COVID-19. This chain's CDR3 is CASSVGLGRNTIYF. CDR3 nucleotide sequence: TGTGCCAGCAGCGTTGGCCTAGGCCGAAACACCATATATTTT.